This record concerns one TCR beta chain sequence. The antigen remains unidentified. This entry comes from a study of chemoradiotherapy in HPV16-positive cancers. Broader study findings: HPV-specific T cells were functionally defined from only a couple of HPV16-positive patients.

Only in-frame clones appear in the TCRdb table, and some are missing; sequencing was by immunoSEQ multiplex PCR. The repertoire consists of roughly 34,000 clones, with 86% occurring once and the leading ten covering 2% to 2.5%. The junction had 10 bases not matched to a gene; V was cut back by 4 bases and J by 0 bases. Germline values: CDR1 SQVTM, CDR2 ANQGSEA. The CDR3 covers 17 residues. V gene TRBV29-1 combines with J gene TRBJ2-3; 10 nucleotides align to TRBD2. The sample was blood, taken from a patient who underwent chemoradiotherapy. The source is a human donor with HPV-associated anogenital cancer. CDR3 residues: CSVGASGGRGSTDTQYF. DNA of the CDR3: TGCAGCGTTGGGGCTAGCGGGGGCCGGGGGAGCACAGATACGCAGTATTTT.